The entry below describes one T cell receptor beta chain. This clonotype was detected many times. Its antigen specificity is not known. No clone much larger than this one lies a single base away; base qualities are absent. The data were obtained in a study of early T cells in non-severe SARS-CoV-2 infection (dated by TCRdb to about 2021). Context from the whole study: TCR sequencing used bulk RNA from unsorted whole blood, so alpha and beta chains could not be paired.

A case-control design nested within a healthcare worker cohort in London, UK, was used, with weekly nasopharyngeal swab PCR tests and blood sampling performed. Healthcare workers were enrolled in the week of the UK lockdown, from 23 to 31 March 2020, and were followed every week for up to roughly 16 weeks. Trimming removed 3 bases from V and 1 base from J, leaving 13 bases between the germline ends. Reading the germline V gene gives CDR1 MDHEN and CDR2 SYDVKM. Counted from cysteine to phenylalanine, this CDR3 has 16 amino acids. CDR3 DNA only is kept here, 48 bases in frame from base 1. What the study reported, not specific to this receptor: Matching against VDJdb was skewed toward anti-spike CD8 responses, likely underestimated virus-specific expansions, and missed private and CD4 specificities.

The library was produced with 5' RACE. This sample was sequenced with a NextSeq 500. The TCR library protocol attached unique molecular identifiers to individual cDNA molecules to correct for sequencing error and PCR bias. Both TCR alpha and beta chains were sequenced, and tight co-correlation was observed between alpha and beta sequence abundances in each sample. On the authors' methods: Decombinator V4 was used to annotate TCR sequences for V gene, J gene and CDR3. Expanded TCRs were defined as changing significantly between any two time points under a Poisson model with p below 0.0001. TCR abundances were normalised to the total number of TCRs sequenced per sample and were expressed as counts per million. MAIT TCRs were defined by TRAV1-2 paired with TRAJ12, TRAJ20 or TRAJ33, and iNKT TCRs by TRAV10 paired with TRAJ18. VDJdb, accessed 1 November 2021, was searched for CMV, EBV and SARS-CoV-2 annotated TCRs, with TCRs annotated for multiple antigens excluded. Starting from the raw public reads, TCRdb applied fastp trimming at Q25, assembled clones with MiXCR and retained in-frame beta chains. CDR3 protein duplicates are merged, each entry listing the most common genes and DNA. TCRdb, not the authors, supplied the V and J calls. Present in this sample are tens of thousands of distinct CDR3 sequences, over 9% of which were seen just once. Of the sample, more than 10% falls within the top ten clones.

The sequencing here drew on whole blood, taken at baseline. The chain employs TRBV28 and TRBJ1-5, with the D gene not confidently named. The origin of this receptor is an adult who was a healthcare worker with PCR-confirmed SARS-CoV-2 infection or an uninfected control (not recorded which). The encoded CDR3 is CASSFPLGSSNQPQHF. The bases read TGTGCCAGCAGTTTTCCTTTGGGGTCCAGCAATCAGCCCCAGCATTTT.